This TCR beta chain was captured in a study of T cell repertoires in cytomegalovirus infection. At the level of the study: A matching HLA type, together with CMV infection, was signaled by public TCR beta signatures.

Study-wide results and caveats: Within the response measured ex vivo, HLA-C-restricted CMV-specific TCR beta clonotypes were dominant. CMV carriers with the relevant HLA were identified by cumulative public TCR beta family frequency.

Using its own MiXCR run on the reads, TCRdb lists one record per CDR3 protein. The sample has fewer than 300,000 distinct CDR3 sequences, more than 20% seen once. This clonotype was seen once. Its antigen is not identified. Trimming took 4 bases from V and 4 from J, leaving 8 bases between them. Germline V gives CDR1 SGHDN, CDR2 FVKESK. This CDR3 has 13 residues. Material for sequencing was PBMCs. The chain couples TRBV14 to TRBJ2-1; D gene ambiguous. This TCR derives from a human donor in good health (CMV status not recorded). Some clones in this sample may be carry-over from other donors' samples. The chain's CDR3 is CASSLLGYNEQFF. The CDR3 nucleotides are TGTGCCAGCAGCCTTCTAGGGTACAATGAGCAGTTCTTC. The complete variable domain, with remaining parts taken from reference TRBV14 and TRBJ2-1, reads EAGVTQFPSHSVIEKGQTVTLRCDPISGHDNLYWYRRVMGKEIKFLLHFVKESKQDESGMPNNRFLAERTGGTYSTLKVQPAELEDSGVYFCASSLLGYNEQFFGPGTRLTVL.